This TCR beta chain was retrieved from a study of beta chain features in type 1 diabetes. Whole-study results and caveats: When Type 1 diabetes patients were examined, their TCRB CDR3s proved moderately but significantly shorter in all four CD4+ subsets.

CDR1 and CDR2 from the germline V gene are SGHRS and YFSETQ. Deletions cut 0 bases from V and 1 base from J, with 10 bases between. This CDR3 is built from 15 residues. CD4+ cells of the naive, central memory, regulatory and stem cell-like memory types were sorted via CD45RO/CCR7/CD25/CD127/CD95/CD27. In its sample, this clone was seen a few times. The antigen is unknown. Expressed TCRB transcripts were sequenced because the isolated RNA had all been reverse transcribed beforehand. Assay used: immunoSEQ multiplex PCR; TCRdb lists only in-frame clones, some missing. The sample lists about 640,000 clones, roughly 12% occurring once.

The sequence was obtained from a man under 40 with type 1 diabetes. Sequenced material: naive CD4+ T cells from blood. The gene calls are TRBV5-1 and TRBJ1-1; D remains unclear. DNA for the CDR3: TGCGCCAGCAGCTTGGATGGCACACGGAACACTGAAGCTTTCTTT. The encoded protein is CASSLDGTRNTEAFF.